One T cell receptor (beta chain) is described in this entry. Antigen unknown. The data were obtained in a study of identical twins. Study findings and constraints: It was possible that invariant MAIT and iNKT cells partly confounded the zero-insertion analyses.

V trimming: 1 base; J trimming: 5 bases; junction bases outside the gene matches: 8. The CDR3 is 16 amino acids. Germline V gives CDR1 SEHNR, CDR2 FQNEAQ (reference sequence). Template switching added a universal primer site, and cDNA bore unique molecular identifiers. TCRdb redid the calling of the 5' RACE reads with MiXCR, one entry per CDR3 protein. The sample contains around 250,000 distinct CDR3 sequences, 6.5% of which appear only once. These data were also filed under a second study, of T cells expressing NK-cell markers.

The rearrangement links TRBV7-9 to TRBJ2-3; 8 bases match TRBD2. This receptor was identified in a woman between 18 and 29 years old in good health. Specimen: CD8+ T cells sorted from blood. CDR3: CASSLGSGTRLDTQYF. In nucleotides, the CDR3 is TGTGCCAGCAGCTTAGGGTCCGGGACTAGACTAGATACGCAGTATTTT.